Listed below are T cell receptor beta chains from one sample, sequenced in a study of cytomegalovirus exposure and HLA in healthy donors. Sequencing was performed with immunoSEQ multiplex PCR; in TCRdb, only in-frame clones are kept and a portion is missing. The data hold about 270,000 clones, with around 65% observed a single time. The sample was PBMCs. The receptors were gathered from a female donor in good health and CMV-seronegative. CDR3s include the opening cysteine and the closing phenylalanine or tryptophan. A D gene is named only where the DNA matches it firmly. Clone size, where shown, is once, few, many, or a class for clones that have expanded.

size	V	D	J	DNA	CDR3
-	TRBV14	TRBD2	TRBJ2-1	TGTGCCAGCAGCCAAGCTAGCGGGAGGGTCTCCTACAATGAGCAGTTCTTC	CASSQASGRVSYNEQFF
-	TRBV15	-	TRBJ1-3	TGTGCCACCAGCAGCGGGTGGAGGGCCGCTGGAAACACCATATATTTT	CATSSGWRAAGNTIYF
few	TRBV7-2	TRBD2	TRBJ2-5	TGTGCCAGCAGCACCAGCGGGACCGTCACCGGGGAGCAGTACTTC	CASSTSGTVTGEQYF
-	TRBV2	TRBD2	TRBJ2-1	TGTGCCAGCACTACCAGGGGACTAGCGGGATCTGAGCAGTTCTTC	CASTTRGLAGSEQFF
-	TRBV7-9	TRBD1	TRBJ1-3	TGTGCCAGCAGAACGGGACAGGGGGAACACACCATATATTTT	CASRTGQGEHTIYF
few	TRBV5-1	TRBD2	TRBJ2-3	TGCGCCAGCAGCTACGCTAGCGGGCGCACAGATACGCAGTATTTT	CASSYASGRTDTQYF
-	TRBV5-8	TRBD2	TRBJ2-1	TGTGCCAGCAGCTTGATCGCGGGAGTAGGCAATGAGCAGTTCTTC	CASSLIAGVGNEQFF
-	TRBV12-5	TRBD2	TRBJ2-1	TGTGCTAGTGGTTTCGGGGGCGGGACTAGCGGATCCAAGCAGTTCTTC	CASGFGGGTSGSKQFF
-	TRBV11-2	TRBD1	TRBJ2-7	TGTGCCAGCAGCTTACGCGGGACAGGGTCCTACGAGCAGTACTTC	CASSLRGTGSYEQYF
few	TRBV7-2	-	TRBJ2-3	TGTGCCACCAGACCGGGTTTCACAGATACGCAGTATTTT	CATRPGFTDTQYF
-	TRBV18	-	TRBJ1-1	TGTGCCAGCTCCCCGGCCGCTAGGCGCAACACTGAAGCTTTCTTT	CASSPAARRNTEAFF
-	TRBV2	-	TRBJ2-3	TGTGCCAGCAGTGAAAAAATTAAGACTAACACAGATACGCAGTATTTT	CASSEKIKTNTDTQYF
-	TRBV27	TRBD2	TRBJ2-5	TGTGCCACCGCACATAGCGGGAGGGCCGGGGAGCAGTACTTC	CATAHSGRAGEQYF
few	TRBV2	-	TRBJ1-5	TGTGCCAGCAGGGAGTCGGTTAGGCAGCCCCAGCATTTT	CASRESVRQPQHF
few	TRBV30	-	TRBJ1-5	TGTGCCTGGAGTGGTTTAGGGACGGGACATCAATCAGGGCCCCAGCATTTT	CAWSGLGTGHQSGPQHF
-	TRBV27	TRBD2	TRBJ2-7	TGTGCCAGCAGGCGGATAGCGGGACCCCCCTACGAGCAGTACTTC	CASRRIAGPPYEQYF
few	TRBV29-1	TRBD2	TRBJ2-1	TGCAGCGTCCGCCTCGCGGGAGGTGTCAATGAGCAGTTCTTC	CSVRLAGGVNEQFF
few	TRBV4-1	TRBD1	TRBJ2-1	TGCGCCAGCAGCACGCAACAGGGGGCGCACTACAATGAGCAGTTCTTC	CASSTQQGAHYNEQFF
-	TRBV19	TRBD2	TRBJ2-1	TGTGCCAGTATCCCTAGCGGGAGAGCTAATGAGCAGTTCTTC	CASIPSGRANEQFF
-	TRBV7-2	TRBD1	TRBJ1-3	TGTGCCAGCAGCCCGACAGGGGAGGGAAACACCATATATTTT	CASSPTGEGNTIYF
-	TRBV5-4	-	TRBJ2-5	TGTGCCAGCAGCTTGGGGGGGAGGCGAGAGACCCAGTACTTC	CASSLGGRRETQYF
-	TRBV5-6	-	TRBJ1-1	TGTGCCAGCAGCTCATTGGGGAGGGAGGGACCTTTCTTT	CASSSLGREGPFF
-	TRBV7-9	-	TRBJ1-5	TGTTCCAGCAGCGGCATCGATCAGCCCCAGCATTTT	CSSSGIDQPQHF
few	TRBV7-9	TRBD1	TRBJ2-1	TGTGCCAGCAGCAAATGGATGGGACAGGGGAACAATGAGCAGTTCTTC	CASSKWMGQGNNEQFF
-	TRBV15	TRBD1	TRBJ2-7	TGTGCCACCAGCAGAGATAGGACAGGGGTCTACGAGCAGTACTTC	CATSRDRTGVYEQYF
-	TRBV4-1	TRBD1	TRBJ1-2	TGCGCCAGCAGCCAGACAGGGCCGGGAGGGAGCTTTGGCTACACCTTC	CASSQTGPGGSFGYTF
-	TRBV28	TRBD2	TRBJ2-5	TGTGCCAGCACCCGGACTAGCGGACAAGAGACCCAGTACTTC	CASTRTSGQETQYF
-	TRBV5-1	TRBD2	TRBJ2-1	TGCGCCAGCATTCCGGTAGCGGGAGAATACAATGAGCAGTTCTTC	CASIPVAGEYNEQFF
-	TRBV6-1	TRBD2	TRBJ2-7	TGTGCCAGCAGTGAAGTAGCTAGCGGGGGCCCTATGTACGAGCAGTACTTC	CASSEVASGGPMYEQYF
-	TRBV18	TRBD1	TRBJ1-5	TGTGCCAGCTCAGCCGGGACAGGGAAACAGCCCCAGCATTTT	CASSAGTGKQPQHF
once	TRBV2	-	TRBJ1-2	TGTGCCAGCAGATCCGGGACACTAAATGGCTACACCTTC	CASRSGTLNGYTF
-	TRBV9	TRBD1	TRBJ1-2	TGTGCCAGCAGCCTCGGGACAGAGATCCTCTATGGCTACACCTTC	CASSLGTEILYGYTF
-	TRBV15	-	TRBJ2-5	TGTGCCACCAGCAGTCTAGAGTACCAAGAGACCCAGTACTTC	CATSSLEYQETQYF
-	TRBV5-1	-	TRBJ2-7	TGCGCCAGCAGCCCCCGCGCGGACACCTACTACGAGCAGTACTTC	CASSPRADTYYEQYF
-	TRBV9	TRBD2	TRBJ2-3	TGTGCCAGCAGCGTAGCTACCGGACTAGCGGGCCCAGATACGCAGTATTTT	CASSVATGLAGPDTQYF
-	TRBV4-2	TRBD1	TRBJ1-1	TGTGCCAGCAGCCAATGGGGACAGGGCGTAGTAAACACTGAAGCTTTCTTT	CASSQWGQGVVNTEAFF
few	TRBV5-6	-	TRBJ1-6	TGTGCCAGCAGCTTGGGGACAGCTAATTCACCCCTCCACTTT	CASSLGTANSPLHF
-	TRBV12-5	-	TRBJ1-2	TGTGCTAGTGGTTTGGGTGACAGGTCAATGCCCAACTATGGCTACACCTTC	CASGLGDRSMPNYGYTF
-	TRBV6-1	-	TRBJ2-2	TGTGCCAGCGGGAGATCGAACACCGGGGAGCTGTTTTTT	CASGRSNTGELFF
-	TRBV5-1	-	TRBJ2-3	TGCGCCAGCAGCTTGATGGGGGGTTGGGAGTATTTT	CASSLMGGWEYF
-	TRBV7-8	-	TRBJ2-1	TGTGCCAGCAGCCCGGACCGGGACACTTTCTACAATGAGCAGTTCTTC	CASSPDRDTFYNEQFF